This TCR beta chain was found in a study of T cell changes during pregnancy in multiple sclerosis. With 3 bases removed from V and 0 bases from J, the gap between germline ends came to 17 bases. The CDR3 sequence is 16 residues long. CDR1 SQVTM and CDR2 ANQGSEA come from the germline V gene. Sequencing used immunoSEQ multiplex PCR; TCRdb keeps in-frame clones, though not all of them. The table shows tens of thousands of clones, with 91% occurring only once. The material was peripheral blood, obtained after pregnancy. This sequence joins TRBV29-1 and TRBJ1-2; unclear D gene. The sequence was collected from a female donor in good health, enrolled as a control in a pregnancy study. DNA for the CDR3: TGCAGCGTTGAGGAGGCTTTAGGGTCACCTAACTATGGCTACACCTTC. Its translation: CSVEEALGSPNYGYTF.